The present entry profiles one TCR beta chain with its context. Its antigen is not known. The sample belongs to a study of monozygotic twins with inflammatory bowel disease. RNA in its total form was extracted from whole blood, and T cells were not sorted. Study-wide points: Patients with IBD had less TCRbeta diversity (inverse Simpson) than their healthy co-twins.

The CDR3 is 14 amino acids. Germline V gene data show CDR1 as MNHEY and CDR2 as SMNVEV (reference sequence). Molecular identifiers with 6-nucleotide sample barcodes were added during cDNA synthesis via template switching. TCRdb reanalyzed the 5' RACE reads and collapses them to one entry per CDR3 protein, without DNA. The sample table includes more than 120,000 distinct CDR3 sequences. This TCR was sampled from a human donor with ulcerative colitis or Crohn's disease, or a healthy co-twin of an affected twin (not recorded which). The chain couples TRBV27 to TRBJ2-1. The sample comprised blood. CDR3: CASSLLGTGNEQFF.